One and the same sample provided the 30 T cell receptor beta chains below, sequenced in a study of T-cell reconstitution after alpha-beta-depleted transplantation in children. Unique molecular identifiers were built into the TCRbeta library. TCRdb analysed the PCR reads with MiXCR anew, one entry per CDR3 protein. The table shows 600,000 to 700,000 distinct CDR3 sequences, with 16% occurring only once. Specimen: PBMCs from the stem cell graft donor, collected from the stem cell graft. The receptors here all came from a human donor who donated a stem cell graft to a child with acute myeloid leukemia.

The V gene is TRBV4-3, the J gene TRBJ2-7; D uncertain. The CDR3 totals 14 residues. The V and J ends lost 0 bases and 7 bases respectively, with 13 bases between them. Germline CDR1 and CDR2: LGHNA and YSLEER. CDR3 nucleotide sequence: TGCGCCAGCAGCCAAGATAGGGTCGGAATGGAGCAGTACTTC. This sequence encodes CASSQDRVGMEQYF.

CDR3 protein: CASSLTRMGYTF. Here the CDR3 DNA reads TGTGCCAGCAGCCTGACCCGAATGGGCTACACCTTC. The chain employs TRBV5-6 and TRBJ1-2; unclear D gene. Looked up from germline, CDR1 is SGHDT and CDR2 is YYEEEE. Trimming took off 4 bases at V and 8 bases at J, with 12 bases between the two ends. The CDR3 is 12 residues long.

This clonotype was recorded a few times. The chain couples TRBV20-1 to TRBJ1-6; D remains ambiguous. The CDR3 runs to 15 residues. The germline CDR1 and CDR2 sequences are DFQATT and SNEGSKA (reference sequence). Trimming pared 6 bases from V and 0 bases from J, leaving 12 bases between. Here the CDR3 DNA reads TGCAGTGCCGCCCGCAGCAGCTCCTATAATTCACCCCTCCACTTT. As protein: CSAARSSSYNSPLHF.

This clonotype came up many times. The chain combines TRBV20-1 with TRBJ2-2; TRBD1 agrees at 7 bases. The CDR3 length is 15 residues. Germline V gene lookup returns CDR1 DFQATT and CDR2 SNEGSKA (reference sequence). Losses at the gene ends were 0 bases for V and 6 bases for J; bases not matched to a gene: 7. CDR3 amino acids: CSARDPDRKPGELFF. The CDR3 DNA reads TGCAGTGCTAGAGACCCGGACAGGAAGCCCGGGGAGCTGTTTTTT.

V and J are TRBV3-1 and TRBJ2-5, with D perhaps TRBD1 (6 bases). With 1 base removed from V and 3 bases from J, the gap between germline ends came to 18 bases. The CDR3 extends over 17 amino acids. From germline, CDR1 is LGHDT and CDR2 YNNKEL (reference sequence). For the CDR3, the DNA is TGTGCCAGCAGCCAAGTTGGGACATCCTACGGGGAAGAGACCCAGTACTTC. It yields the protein CASSQVGTSYGEETQYF.

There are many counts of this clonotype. CDR3 loop: CASSRTADNSPLHF. DNA for the CDR3: TGTGCCAGCAGCCGGACGGCTGACAATTCACCCCTCCACTTT. This rearrangement joins TRBV6-2 or TRBV6-3 to TRBJ1-6, with D hard to call. Germline V lookup: CDR1 MNHEY, CDR2 SVGEGT. V shed 6 bases and J shed 7 bases, with 13 bases lying between them. The CDR3 is made up of 14 amino acids.

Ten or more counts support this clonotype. Here the CDR3 reads CASSLATLQETQYF. In DNA form, the CDR3 reads TGTGCCAGCAGCTTAGCGACACTGCAAGAGACCCAGTACTTC. The chain employs TRBV7-6 and TRBJ2-5, with no clear D. This CDR3 has 14 residues. V was trimmed by 0 bases and J by 2 bases, leaving 7 bases between them. Germline CDR1 and CDR2: SGHVS and FNYEAQ.

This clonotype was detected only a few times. This chain's CDR3 is CASSPRGVTDTQYF. CDR3 DNA: TGTGCCAGCAGCCCCCGCGGGGTCACAGATACGCAGTATTTT. The V and J genes are TRBV7-3 and TRBJ2-3, with a weak D call TRBD2 (6 bases). This CDR3 is 14 amino acids long. The V and J ends lost 5 bases and 2 bases respectively, with 11 bases between them. The germline V gene encodes CDR1 SGHTA and CDR2 FQGTGA.

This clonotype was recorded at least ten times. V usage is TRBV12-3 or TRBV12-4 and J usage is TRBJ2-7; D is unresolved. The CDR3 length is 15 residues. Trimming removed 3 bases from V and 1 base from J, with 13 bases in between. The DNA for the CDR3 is TGTGCCAGCAGTTTTAGGTCCCCTCCGTCCTACGAGCAGTACTTC. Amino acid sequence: CASSFRSPPSYEQYF.

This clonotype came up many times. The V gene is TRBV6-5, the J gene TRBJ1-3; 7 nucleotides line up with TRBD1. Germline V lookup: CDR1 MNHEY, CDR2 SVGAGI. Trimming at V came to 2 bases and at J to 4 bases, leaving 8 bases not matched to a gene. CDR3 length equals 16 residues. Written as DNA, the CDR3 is TGTGCCAGCAGTTACAGGGGCAGGGGGAAAGGAAACACCATATATTTT. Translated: CASSYRGRGKGNTIYF.

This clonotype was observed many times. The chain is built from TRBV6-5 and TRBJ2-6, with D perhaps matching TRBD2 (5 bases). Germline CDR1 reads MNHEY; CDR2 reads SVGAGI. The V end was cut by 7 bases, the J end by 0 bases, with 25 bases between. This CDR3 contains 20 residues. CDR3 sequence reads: CASTHLIGLLVSSGANVLTF. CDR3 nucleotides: TGTGCCAGCACCCACCTAATTGGACTCTTGGTCTCCTCTGGGGCCAACGTCCTGACTTTC.

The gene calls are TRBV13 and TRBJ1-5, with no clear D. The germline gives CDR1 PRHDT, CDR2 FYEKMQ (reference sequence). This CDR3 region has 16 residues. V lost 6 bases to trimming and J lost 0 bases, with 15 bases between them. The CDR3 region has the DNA TGTGCCAGCAGGTTTGAGGGATTTCATAGCAATCAGCCCCAGCATTTT. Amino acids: CASRFEGFHSNQPQHF.

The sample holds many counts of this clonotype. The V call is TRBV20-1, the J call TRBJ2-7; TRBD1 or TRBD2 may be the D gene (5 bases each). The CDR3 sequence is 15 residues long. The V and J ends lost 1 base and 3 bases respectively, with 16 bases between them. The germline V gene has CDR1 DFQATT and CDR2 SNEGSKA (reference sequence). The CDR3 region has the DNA TGCAGTGCTAGAGCCCAGGGAGCCGGGATCTACGAGCAGTACTTC. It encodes CSARAQGAGIYEQYF.

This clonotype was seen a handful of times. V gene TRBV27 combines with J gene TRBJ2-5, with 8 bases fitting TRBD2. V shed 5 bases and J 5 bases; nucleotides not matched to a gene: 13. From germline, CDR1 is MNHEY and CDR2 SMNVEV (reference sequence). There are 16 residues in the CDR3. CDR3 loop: CASSLPRGGADETQYF. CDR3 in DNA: TGTGCCAGCAGTCTACCTCGGGGGGGGGCAGACGAGACCCAGTACTTC.

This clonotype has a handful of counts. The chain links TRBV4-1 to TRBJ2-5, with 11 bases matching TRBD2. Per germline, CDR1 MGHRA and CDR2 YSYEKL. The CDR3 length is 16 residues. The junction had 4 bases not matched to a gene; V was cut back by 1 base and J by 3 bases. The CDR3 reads CASSQGLAGWEETQYF. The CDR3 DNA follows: TGCGCCAGCAGCCAAGGACTAGCGGGGTGGGAAGAGACCCAGTACTTC.

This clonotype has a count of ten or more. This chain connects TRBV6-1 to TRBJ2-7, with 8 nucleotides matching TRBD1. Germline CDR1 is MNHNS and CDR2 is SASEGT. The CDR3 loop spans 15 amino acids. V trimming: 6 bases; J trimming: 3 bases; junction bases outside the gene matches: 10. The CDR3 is CASSENRGRIYEQYV. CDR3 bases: TGTGCCAGCAGCGAAAACAGGGGGAGAATCTACGAGCAGTACGTC.

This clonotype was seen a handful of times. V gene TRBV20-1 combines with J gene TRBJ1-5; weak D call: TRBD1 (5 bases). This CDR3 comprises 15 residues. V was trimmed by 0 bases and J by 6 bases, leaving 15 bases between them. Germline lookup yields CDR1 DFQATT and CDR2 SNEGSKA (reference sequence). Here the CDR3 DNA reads TGCAGTGCTAGAGATGATAGGCAGGGAGGTCAGCCCCAGCATTTT. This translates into CSARDDRQGGQPQHF.

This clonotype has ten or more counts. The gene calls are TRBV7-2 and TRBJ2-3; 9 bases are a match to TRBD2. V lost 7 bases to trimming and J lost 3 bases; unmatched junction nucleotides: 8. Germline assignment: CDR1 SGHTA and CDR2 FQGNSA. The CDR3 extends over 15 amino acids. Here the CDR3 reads CASKGGGAGTDTQYF. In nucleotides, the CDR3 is TGTGCCAGCAAGGGCGGGGGGGCCGGTACAGATACGCAGTATTTT.

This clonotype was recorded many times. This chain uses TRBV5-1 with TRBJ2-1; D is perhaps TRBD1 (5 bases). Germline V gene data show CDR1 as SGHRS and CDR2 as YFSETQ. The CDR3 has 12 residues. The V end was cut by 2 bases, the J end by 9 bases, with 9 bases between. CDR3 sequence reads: CASSFRQTEQFF. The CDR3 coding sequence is TGCGCCAGCAGCTTTCGACAGACTGAGCAGTTCTTC.

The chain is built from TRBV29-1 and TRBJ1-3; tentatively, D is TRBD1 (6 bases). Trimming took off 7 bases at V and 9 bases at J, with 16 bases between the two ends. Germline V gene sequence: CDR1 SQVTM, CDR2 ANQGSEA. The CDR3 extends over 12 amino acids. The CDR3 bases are TGCAGCGCCAAGGGGGGCGCCGGCACCATATATTTT. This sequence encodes CSAKGGAGTIYF. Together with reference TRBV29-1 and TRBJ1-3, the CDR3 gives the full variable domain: SAVISQKPSRDICQRGTSLTIQCQVDSQVTMMFWYRQQPGQSLTLIATANQGSEATYESGFVIDKFPISRPNLTFSTLTVSNMSPEDSSIYLCSAKGGAGTIYFGEGSWLTVV.

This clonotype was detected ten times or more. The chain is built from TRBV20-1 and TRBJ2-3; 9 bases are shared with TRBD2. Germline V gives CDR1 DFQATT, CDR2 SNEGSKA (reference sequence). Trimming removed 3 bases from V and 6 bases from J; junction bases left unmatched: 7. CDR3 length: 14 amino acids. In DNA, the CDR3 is TGCAGTGCTAGGGGGCGGGGGGGCCCCGATACGCAGTATTTT. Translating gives CSARGRGGPDTQYF.

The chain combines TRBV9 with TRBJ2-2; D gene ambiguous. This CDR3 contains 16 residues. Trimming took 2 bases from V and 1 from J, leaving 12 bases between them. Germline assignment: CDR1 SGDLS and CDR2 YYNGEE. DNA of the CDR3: TGTGCCAGCAGCGTGGAGATTCAGAGGAACACCGGGGAGCTGTTTTTT. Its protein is CASSVEIQRNTGELFF.

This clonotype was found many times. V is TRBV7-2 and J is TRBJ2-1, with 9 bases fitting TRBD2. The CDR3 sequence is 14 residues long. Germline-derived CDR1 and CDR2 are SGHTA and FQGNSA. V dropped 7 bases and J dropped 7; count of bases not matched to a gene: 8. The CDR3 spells CASTAGLAWNEQFF. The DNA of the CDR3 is TGTGCCAGCACCGCCGGACTAGCGTGGAATGAGCAGTTCTTC.

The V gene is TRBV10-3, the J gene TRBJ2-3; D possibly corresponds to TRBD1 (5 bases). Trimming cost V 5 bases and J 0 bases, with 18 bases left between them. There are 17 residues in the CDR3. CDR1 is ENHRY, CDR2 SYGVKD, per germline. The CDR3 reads CAISTVGVPTSTDTQYF. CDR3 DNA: TGTGCCATCAGTACCGTAGGGGTCCCCACTAGCACAGATACGCAGTATTTT.

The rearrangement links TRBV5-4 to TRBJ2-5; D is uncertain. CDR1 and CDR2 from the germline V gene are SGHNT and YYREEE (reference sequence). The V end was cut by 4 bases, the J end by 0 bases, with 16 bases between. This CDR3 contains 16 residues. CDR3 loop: CASSPSPTVHQETQYF. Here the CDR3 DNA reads TGTGCCAGCAGCCCGTCGCCGACTGTACACCAAGAGACCCAGTACTTC.

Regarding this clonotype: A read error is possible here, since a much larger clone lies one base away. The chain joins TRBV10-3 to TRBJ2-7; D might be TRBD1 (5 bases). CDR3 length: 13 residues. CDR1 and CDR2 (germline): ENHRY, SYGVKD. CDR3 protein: CAIKAGIAYDQYF. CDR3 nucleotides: TGTGCCATCAAGGCAGGGATAGCCTACGACCAGTACTTC.

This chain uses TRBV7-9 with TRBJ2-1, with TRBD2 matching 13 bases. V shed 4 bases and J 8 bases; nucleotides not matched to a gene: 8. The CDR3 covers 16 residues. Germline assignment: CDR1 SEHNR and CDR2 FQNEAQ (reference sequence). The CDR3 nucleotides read TGTGCCAGCAGCTCTACTAGCGGGGGGGCCGTCTATGAGCAGTTCTTC. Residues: CASSSTSGGAVYEQFF.

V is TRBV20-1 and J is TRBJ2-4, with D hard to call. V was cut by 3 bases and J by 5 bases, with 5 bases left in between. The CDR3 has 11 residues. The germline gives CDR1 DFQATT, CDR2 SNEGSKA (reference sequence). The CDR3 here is CSASDQNIQYF. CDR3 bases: TGCAGTGCTAGCGACCAAAACATTCAGTACTTC.

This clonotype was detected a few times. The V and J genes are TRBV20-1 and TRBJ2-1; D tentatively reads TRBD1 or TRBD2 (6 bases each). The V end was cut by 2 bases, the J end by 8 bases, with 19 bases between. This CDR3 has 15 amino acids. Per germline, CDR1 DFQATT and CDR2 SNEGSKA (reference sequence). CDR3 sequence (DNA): TGCAGTGCTAGATTATCCGGGGGCCTCCGGGATGAGCAGTTCTTC. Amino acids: CSARLSGGLRDEQFF.

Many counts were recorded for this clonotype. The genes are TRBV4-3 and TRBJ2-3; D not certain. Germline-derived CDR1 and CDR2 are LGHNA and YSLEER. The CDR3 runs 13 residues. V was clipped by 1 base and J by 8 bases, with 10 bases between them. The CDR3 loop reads CASSQVEEVTQYF. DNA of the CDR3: TGCGCCAGCAGCCAAGTTGAGGAAGTTACGCAGTATTTT.